These 8 T cell receptor beta chains originate from one sample sequenced in a study of T cells in Graves' hyperthyroidism and ophthalmopathy. Authors of the study amplified TCR beta CDR3 regions from RNA transcripts. The study used the HTBI primer set for a first-round RT-PCR of the TCR CDR3. TCRdb ran MiXCR on the multiplex PCR reads and lists one entry per CDR3 protein. The sample has hundreds of thousands of distinct CDR3 sequences, under 20% seen once. The sample was blood. The receptors derive from a woman aged 45 to 65 with Graves' hyperthyroidism that later progressed to Graves' ophthalmopathy.

Only one count was recorded for this clonotype. The chain is built from TRBV5-1 and TRBJ1-1; D is possibly TRBD1 (5 bases). The CDR3 extends over 12 amino acids. From germline, CDR1 is SGHRS and CDR2 YFSETQ. Deletions cut 3 bases from V and 11 bases from J, with 14 bases between. DNA of the CDR3: TGCGCCAGCAGCTCGGCGGCAGGACATGCTTTCTTT. Translated, it gives CASSSAAGHAFF.

The chain couples TRBV6-1 to TRBJ2-1; D is undetermined. The V end was cut by 5 bases, the J end by 3 bases, with 11 bases between. Germline CDR1 is MNHNS and CDR2 is SASEGT. CDR3 length equals 14 residues. The CDR3 DNA sequence: TGTGCCAGCAGTACCGGACGGGTCTACAATGAGCAGTTCTTC. This gives the protein CASSTGRVYNEQFF.

There are many counts of this clonotype. Here the CDR3 reads CASSFTPRPTDTQYF. In DNA, the CDR3 is TGTGCCAGCAGCTTTACGCCCAGACCTACAGATACGCAGTATTTT. The chain has TRBV11-3 and TRBJ2-3; D remains ambiguous. CDR1 and CDR2 (germline): SGHNT, YENEEA. The ends were cut back, 3 bases at V and 3 bases at J, with 13 bases in the middle. The CDR3 is made up of 15 amino acids.

This chain joins TRBV30 and TRBJ1-5; a weak D match, TRBD1 (5 bases). Germline-derived CDR1 and CDR2 are GTSNPN and SVGIG (reference sequence). Trimming took 3 bases from V and 6 from J, leaving 15 bases between them. This CDR3 is 14 amino acids long. The CDR3 here is CAWSTGPGTQPQHF. Written as DNA, the CDR3 is TGTGCCTGGAGCACTGGCCCAGGGACTCAGCCCCAGCATTTT.

The sample holds a few counts of this clonotype. This sequence joins TRBV7-8 and TRBJ1-5; 9 nucleotides agree with TRBD1. The CDR3 extends over 16 amino acids. CDR1 is SGHVS and CDR2 is FQNEAQ in the germline V gene. V was clipped by 5 bases and J by 2 bases; unmatched bases: 7. Written as DNA, the CDR3 is TGTGCCAGCAGCCTCACAGGGGGCTATGGCAATCAGCCCCAGCATTTT. It translates to CASSLTGGYGNQPQHF. The variable domain in full, with the rest retrieved from reference TRBV7-8 and TRBJ1-5, is GAGVSQSPRYKVAKRGQDVALRCDPISGHVSLFWYQQALGQGPEFLTYFQNEAQLDKSGLPSDRFFAERPEGSVSTLKIQRTQQEDSAVYLCASSLTGGYGNQPQHFGDGTRLSIL.

Details on this clonotype: A clone one base away is much larger, so this may be a read error. The chain links TRBV28 to TRBJ2-7; 9 positions agree with TRBD1. The CDR3 is 12 amino acids. In germline, CDR1 is MDHEN, CDR2 SYDVKM. Trimming at V came to 6 bases and at J to 5 bases, leaving 2 bases not matched to a gene. Written as DNA, the CDR3 is TGTGCCAGCAGGGGACAGGGCCACGAGCAGTACTTC. This sequence encodes CASRGQGHEQYF.

In this sample, this clonotype turned up a few times. J is TRBJ2-7 and V is TRBV5-1; D assignment may be TRBD1 or TRBD2 (5 bases each). Germline V gene data show CDR1 as SGHRS and CDR2 as YFSETQ. The ends were cut back, 6 bases at V and 0 bases at J, with 13 bases in the middle. This CDR3 region has 14 residues. CDR3 bases: TGCGCCAGCATGGGGGAAGGGGTCTCCTACGAGCAGTACTTC. Translation gives CASMGEGVSYEQYF.

The chain uses TRBV20-1 and TRBJ1-6, with D possibly being TRBD1 (5 bases). The CDR3 sequence is 15 residues long. Germline V gene data show CDR1 as DFQATT and CDR2 as SNEGSKA (reference sequence). V was trimmed by 2 bases and J by 1 base, leaving 9 bases between them. CDR3 DNA sequence: TGCAGTGCTAGACGGGGGACGTCCTATAATTCACCCCTCCACTTT. It codes for CSARRGTSYNSPLHF.